This passage covers 18 T cell receptor beta chains from one sample sequenced in a study of CXCR3-negative and CXCR3-positive naive CD8 T cells. TRB cDNA libraries were made by UMI-labeled 5' RACE. TCRdb reanalyzed the 5' RACE reads, giving one entry per CDR3 protein sequence and no DNA. The table counts fewer than 80,000 distinct CDR3 sequences; about 4.4% lies in the top ten. Source material: naive CXCR3- CD8+ T cells from blood. The subset here: CD45RO-CCR7+CD27+CD95- naive CD8+ T cells lacking CXCR3 (TNR3-). Receptors originate from a human donor in good health. Some clones in this sample may be carry-over from other donors' samples.

The CDR3 is CASSQGTTDTQYF. The rearrangement uses TRBV14 and TRBJ2-3. Germline V CDR1 and CDR2: SGHDN, FVKESK. There are 13 residues in the CDR3.

The V and J genes are TRBV7-9 and TRBJ1-5; TCRdb's D call, TRBD1, is unchecked because there is no DNA. Germline CDR1 is SEHNR and CDR2 is FQNEAQ (reference sequence). The CDR3 has 15 residues. CDR3 in amino acids: CASSSNDRADQPQHF.

The rearrangement uses TRBV6-5 and TRBJ2-7. This CDR3 contains 14 residues. The V gene's germline CDR1 is MNHEY and CDR2 SVGAGI. The CDR3 loop reads CASSYRSAKYEQYF.

The rearrangement links TRBV20-1 to TRBJ2-1; TCRdb indicates TRBD2, and absent DNA this call remains unverified. CDR3 length: 14 residues. The V gene's germline CDR1 is DFQATT and CDR2 SNEGSKA (reference sequence). Here the CDR3 reads CSARREDSYNEQFF.

The V call is TRBV5-1, the J call TRBJ1-2; TCRdb gives TRBD1 as the D gene, but with no DNA this cannot be confirmed. Germline CDR1 is SGHRS and CDR2 is YFSETQ. The CDR3 covers 15 residues. The CDR3: CASSDPGQGVPGYTF.

This chain connects TRBV5-5 to TRBJ2-3; checking the TCRdb D call of TRBD2 is not possible without DNA. The CDR3 contains 16 residues. Per the germline V gene, CDR1 is SGHKS and CDR2 is YYEKEE (reference sequence). The CDR3 loop is CASSWDSGGSTDTQYF.

The V gene is TRBV5-1, the J gene TRBJ1-5; the TRBD1 assignment by TCRdb is unverifiable without DNA. The V gene's germline CDR1 is SGHRS and CDR2 YFSETQ. The CDR3 totals 17 residues. CDR3 sequence reads: CASSLDPQVDSNQPQHF. The variable domain in full, with the rest retrieved from reference TRBV5-1 and TRBJ1-5, is KAGVTQTPRYLIKTRGQQVTLSCSPISGHRSVSWYQQTPGQGLQFLFEYFSETQRNKGNFPGRFSGRQFSNSRSEMNVSTLELGDSALYLCASSLDPQVDSNQPQHFGDGTRLSIL.

The chain uses TRBV6-2 or TRBV6-3 and TRBJ1-1. This CDR3 has 16 residues. CDR1 MNHEY and CDR2 SVGEGT come from the germline V gene. This CDR3 is CASSYFITVQDTEAFF.

This sequence joins TRBV27 and TRBJ2-2; TCRdb names TRBD1, which stays unverified in the absence of DNA. CDR1 and CDR2 (germline): MNHEY, SMNVEV (reference sequence). The CDR3 consists of 17 residues. The CDR3 protein is CASRPNPSGADTGELFF.

CDR3 protein: CASSLWGTEAFF. The rearrangement uses TRBV12-3 or TRBV12-4 and TRBJ1-1. The CDR3 has 12 amino acids.

The chain recombines TRBV7-9 with TRBJ2-1; without DNA, the TCRdb call of TRBD2 cannot be checked. The CDR3 runs 14 residues. Germline-derived CDR1 and CDR2 are SEHNR and FQNEAQ (reference sequence). CDR3 protein: CASSFWTSPHEQFF.

By frequency, this clonotype is medium-sized (0.01 to 0.1%). CDR3 loop: CATSQGEQNIQYF. This chain links TRBV15 with TRBJ2-4. Germline V gene sequence: CDR1 LNHNV, CDR2 YYDKDF (reference sequence). The CDR3 is 13 amino acids.

The chain links TRBV4-3 to TRBJ1-4; no DNA is available, so the TRBD1 call from TCRdb remains unchecked. Germline CDR1 is LGHNA and CDR2 is YSLEER. The CDR3 is 15 residues long. CDR3 in amino acids: CASSRTGSFDEKLFF.

This sequence joins TRBV28 and TRBJ1-2; TCRdb reports TRBD1, a call that lacks DNA to check it against. CDR3 length equals 20 residues. Germline CDR1 is MDHEN and CDR2 is SYDVKM. CDR3 sequence: CASSLPPGQSADPPLYGYTF.

V usage is TRBV10-3 and J usage is TRBJ2-7; without DNA, the TCRdb call of TRBD1 cannot be checked. CDR3 length equals 15 residues. In germline, CDR1 is ENHRY, CDR2 SYGVKD. This CDR3 reads CAISEMSDLSYEQYF.

The chain has TRBV6-4 and TRBJ2-2; absent DNA, TCRdb's TRBD1 call cannot be checked. Germline V gives CDR1 MRHNA, CDR2 SNTAGT. This CDR3 is built from 13 residues. CDR3 in amino acids: CASSKTDTGELFF.

The chain has TRBV29-1 and TRBJ2-7; absent DNA, TCRdb's TRBD2 call cannot be checked. Germline values: CDR1 SQVTM, CDR2 ANQGSEA. The CDR3 has 14 residues. The chain's CDR3 is CSATGTSFSYEQYF.

The V call is TRBV29-1, the J call TRBJ2-2. The CDR3 length is 12 residues. Germline CDR1 reads SQVTM; CDR2 reads ANQGSEA. CDR3 amino acids: CSVEERPGELFF.